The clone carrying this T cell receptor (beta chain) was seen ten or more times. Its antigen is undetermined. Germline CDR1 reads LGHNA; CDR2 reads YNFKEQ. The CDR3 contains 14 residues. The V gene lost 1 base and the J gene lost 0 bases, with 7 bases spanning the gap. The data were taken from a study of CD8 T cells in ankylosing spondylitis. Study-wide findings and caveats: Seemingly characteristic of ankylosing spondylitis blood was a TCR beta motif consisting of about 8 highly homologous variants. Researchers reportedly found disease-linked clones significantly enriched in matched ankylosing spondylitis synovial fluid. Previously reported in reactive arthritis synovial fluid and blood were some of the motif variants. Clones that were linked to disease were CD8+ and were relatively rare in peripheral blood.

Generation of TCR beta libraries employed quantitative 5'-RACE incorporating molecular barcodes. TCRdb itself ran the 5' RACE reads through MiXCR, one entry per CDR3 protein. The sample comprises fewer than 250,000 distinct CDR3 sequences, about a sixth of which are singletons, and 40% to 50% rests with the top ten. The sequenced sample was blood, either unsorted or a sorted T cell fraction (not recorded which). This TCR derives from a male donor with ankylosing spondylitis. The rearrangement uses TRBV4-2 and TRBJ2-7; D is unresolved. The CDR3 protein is CASSQGPGSYEQYF. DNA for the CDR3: TGTGCCAGCAGCCAAGGTCCCGGCTCCTACGAGCAGTACTTC.